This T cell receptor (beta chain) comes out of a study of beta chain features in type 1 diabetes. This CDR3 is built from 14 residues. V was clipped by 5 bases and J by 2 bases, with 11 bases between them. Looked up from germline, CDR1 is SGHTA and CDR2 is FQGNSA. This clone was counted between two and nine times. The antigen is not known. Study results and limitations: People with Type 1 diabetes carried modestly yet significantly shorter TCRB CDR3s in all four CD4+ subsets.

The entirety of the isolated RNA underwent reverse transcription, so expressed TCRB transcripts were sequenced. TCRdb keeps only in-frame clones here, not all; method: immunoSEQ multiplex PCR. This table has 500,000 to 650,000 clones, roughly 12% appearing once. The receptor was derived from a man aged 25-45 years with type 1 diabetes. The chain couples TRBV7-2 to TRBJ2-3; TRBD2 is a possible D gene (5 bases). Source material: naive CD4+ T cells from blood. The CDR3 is CASSRGDATDTQYF. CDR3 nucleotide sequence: TGTGCCAGCAGCCGGGGTGACGCCACAGATACGCAGTATTTT. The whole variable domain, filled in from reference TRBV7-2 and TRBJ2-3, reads GAGVSQSPSNKVTEKGKDVELRCDPISGHTALYWYRQSLGQGLEFLIYFQGNSAPDKSGLPSDRFSAERTGGSVSTLTIQRTQQEDSAVYLCASSRGDATDTQYFGPGTRLTVL.